Sequencing of this TCR beta chain was carried out in a study of T cells in Graves' hyperthyroidism and ophthalmopathy. Authors of the study amplified TCR beta CDR3 regions from RNA transcripts. The HTBI primer set drove a first-round RT-PCR of the TCR CDR3. TCRdb re-analysed the multiplex PCR reads in MiXCR, keeping a single row per CDR3 protein. The table includes a few hundred thousand distinct CDR3 sequences, 40% to 55% detected once. Study-wide results and limits: Ophthalmopathy prediction by the model preceded onset by a median about 6.8 months.

The germline V gene has CDR1 GTSNPN and CDR2 SVGIG (reference sequence). This CDR3 contains 15 residues. Trimming removed 4 bases at V and 0 bases at J, with 13 bases between. This clonotype was observed a handful of times. What it binds is not known. Source material: peripheral blood or thyroid tissue (not recorded which). This TCR came from a woman under 30 with Graves' hyperthyroidism. The chain employs TRBV30 and TRBJ1-3; D call uncertain. CDR3: CAWTRRGISGNTIYF. CDR3 bases: TGTGCCTGGACTAGGCGGGGAATCTCTGGAAACACCATATATTTT.